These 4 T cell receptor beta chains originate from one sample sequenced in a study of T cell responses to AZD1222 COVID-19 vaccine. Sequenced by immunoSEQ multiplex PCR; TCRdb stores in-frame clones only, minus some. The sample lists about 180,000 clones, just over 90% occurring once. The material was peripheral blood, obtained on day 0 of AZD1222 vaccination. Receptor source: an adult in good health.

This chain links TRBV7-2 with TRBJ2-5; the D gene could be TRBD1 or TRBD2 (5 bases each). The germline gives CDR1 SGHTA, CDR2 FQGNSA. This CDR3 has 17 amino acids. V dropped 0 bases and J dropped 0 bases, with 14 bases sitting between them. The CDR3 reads CASSLARVGDHQETQYF. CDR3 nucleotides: TGTGCCAGCAGCTTAGCGCGGGTCGGGGACCACCAAGAGACCCAGTACTTC.

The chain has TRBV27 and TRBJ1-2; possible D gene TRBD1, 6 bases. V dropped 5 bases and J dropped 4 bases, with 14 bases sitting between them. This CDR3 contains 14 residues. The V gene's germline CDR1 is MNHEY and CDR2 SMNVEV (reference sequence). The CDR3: CASSRTEGLYGYTF. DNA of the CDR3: TGTGCCAGCAGTCGGACAGAGGGGCTCTATGGCTACACCTTC.

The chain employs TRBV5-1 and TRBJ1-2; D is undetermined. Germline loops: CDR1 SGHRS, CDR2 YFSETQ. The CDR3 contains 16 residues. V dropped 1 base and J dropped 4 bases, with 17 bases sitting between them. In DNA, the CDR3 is TGCGCCAGCAGCTTGATCGGGTCAGATAAAGTCTATGGCTACACCTTC. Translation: CASSLIGSDKVYGYTF. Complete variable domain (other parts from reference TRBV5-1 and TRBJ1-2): KAGVTQTPRYLIKTRGQQVTLSCSPISGHRSVSWYQQTPGQGLQFLFEYFSETQRNKGNFPGRFSGRQFSNSRSEMNVSTLELGDSALYLCASSLIGSDKVYGYTFGSGTRLTVV.

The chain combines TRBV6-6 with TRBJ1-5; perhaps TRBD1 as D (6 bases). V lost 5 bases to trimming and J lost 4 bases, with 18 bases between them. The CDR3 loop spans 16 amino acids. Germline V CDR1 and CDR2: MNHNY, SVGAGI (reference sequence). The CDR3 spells CASSRTQGNPNQPQHF. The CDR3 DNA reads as TGTGCCAGCAGTCGCACCCAGGGGAACCCTAATCAGCCCCAGCATTTT.